This T cell receptor (beta chain) was identified during a study of PD-1 blockade in classical Hodgkin lymphoma. Whole-study findings and limits: Reports indicated that newly diagnosed patients had lower baseline TCR diversity than healthy donors did. Prior therapy or disease activity may underlie the repertoire differences, whose causes remain undefined. Complete responders showed a baseline diversity that resembled the diversity of newly diagnosed patients.

The V gene end was trimmed by 3 bases and the J gene end by 5 bases; junction bases not matched to a gene: 4. CDR1 and CDR2 from the germline V gene are LNHDA and SQIVND (reference sequence). The CDR3 contains 14 residues. Time point of the sample: cycle 4 day 1 (C4D1), after less than seven weeks of nivolumab. No patient escaped relapse after autologous stem cell transplantation, and brentuximab vedotin exposure varied. This clone was observed a handful of times. No antigen is known for it. The repertoire was sequenced with immunoSEQ multiplex PCR; TCRdb's copy has only in-frame clones and lacks some. The table includes around 60,000 clones, around 90% detected once.

The chain joins TRBV19 to TRBJ1-5; 7 bases fit TRBD1. The sequenced sample was peripheral blood mononuclear cells (PBMCs), obtained before the fourth cycle of nivolumab. The sequence was collected from a human donor with classical Hodgkin lymphoma. CDR3 in DNA: TGTGCCAGTAGTATCCCGACAGGGTATCAGCCCCAGCATTTT. Its protein is CASSIPTGYQPQHF.